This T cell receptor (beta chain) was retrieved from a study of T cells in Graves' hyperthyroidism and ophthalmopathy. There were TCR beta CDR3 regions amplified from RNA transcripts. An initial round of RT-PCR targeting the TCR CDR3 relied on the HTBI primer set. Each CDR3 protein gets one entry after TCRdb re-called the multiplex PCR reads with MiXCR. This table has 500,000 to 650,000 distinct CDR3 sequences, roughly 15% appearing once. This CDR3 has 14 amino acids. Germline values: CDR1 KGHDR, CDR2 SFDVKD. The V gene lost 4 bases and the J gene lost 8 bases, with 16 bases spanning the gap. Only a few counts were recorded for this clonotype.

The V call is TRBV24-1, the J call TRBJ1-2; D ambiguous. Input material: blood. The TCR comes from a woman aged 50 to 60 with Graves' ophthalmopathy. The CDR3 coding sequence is TGTGCCACCAGTGAGATCCAAGACATCGACGGCTACACCTTC. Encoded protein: CATSEIQDIDGYTF.